This TCR beta chain was sequenced for a study of tissue T cells after allogeneic stem cell transplantation. Worth noting for this clone: Antigen: not known. The germline and genes are mouse ones. Read coverage stops 1 residue before the CDR3 terminus; the germline J gene supplies the remainder.

This CDR3 contains 14 residues. Germline V gives CDR1 SGHSA, CDR2 FRNQAP. The ends lost 1 base at V and 5 bases at J; junction bases unmatched: 1. General study findings and limits: Blood and spleen captured only part of the tissue TCR repertoire.

Specified time point: mouse harvest day 14 after allogeneic transplant. Tail vein injection delivered 10^7 T-cell-depleted bone marrow cells and 10^6 splenic CD5+ T cells. Mice had MHC-mismatched B6 into BALB/c GVHD, sampled day 7 or 14. TCRdb's copy holds only in-frame clones and misses some; the assay was immunoSEQ multiplex PCR. This sample has 3,000 to 4,000 clones, with about half found just once. The chain has TRBV16 and TRBJ2-2; TRBD2 matches 7 bases. This TCR was recovered from a female BALB/c mouse given C57BL/6 T cells with graft-versus-host disease after an allogeneic hematopoietic cell transplant. The sequenced sample was gut tissue. The CDR3 sequence: CASSLVGGTGQLYF. CDR3 DNA (partial): TGTGCAAGCAGCTTAGTTGGGGGGACCGGGCAGCTCTAC.